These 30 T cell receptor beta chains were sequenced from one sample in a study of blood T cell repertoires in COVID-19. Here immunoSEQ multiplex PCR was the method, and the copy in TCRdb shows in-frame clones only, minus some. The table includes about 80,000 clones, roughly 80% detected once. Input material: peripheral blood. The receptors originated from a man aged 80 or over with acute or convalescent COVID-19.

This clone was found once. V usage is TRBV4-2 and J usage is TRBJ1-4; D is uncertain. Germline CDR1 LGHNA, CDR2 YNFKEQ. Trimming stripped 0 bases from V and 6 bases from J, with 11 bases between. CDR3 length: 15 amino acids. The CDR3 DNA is TGTGCCAGCAGCCAAGATGGCACGCAACATGAAAAACTGTTTTTT. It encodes CASSQDGTQHEKLFF.

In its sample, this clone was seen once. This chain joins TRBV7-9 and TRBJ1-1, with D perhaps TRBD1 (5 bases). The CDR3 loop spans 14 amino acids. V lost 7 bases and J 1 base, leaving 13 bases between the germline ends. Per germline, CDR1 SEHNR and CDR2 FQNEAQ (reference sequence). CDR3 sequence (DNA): TGTGCCAGCAACTTGGGGACTGCGAACACTGAAGCTTTCTTT. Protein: CASNLGTANTEAFF.

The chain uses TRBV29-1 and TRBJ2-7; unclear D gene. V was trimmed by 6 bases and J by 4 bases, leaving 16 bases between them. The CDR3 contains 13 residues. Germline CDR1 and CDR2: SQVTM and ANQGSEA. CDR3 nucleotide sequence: TGCAGCGTCAGGTTAGATGGGCTATACGAGCAGTACTTC. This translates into CSVRLDGLYEQYF.

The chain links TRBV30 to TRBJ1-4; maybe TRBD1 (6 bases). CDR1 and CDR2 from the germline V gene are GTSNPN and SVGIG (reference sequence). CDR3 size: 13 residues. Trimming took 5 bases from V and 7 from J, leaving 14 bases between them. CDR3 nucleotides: TGTGCCTGGTCCCAGGGGTGGGGTGAAAAACTGTTTTTT. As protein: CAWSQGWGEKLFF.

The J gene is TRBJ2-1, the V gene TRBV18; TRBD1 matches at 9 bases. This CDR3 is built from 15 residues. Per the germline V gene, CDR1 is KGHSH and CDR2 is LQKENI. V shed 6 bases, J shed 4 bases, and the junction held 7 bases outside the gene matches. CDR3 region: CASSPRQGGYNEQFF. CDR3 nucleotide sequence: TGTGCCAGCTCTCCGAGACAGGGGGGATACAATGAGCAGTTCTTC.

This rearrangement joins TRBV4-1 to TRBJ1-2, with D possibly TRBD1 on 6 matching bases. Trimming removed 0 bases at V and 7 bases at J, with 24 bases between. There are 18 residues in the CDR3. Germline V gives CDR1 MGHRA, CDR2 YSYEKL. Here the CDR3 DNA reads TGCGCCAGCAGCCAAGATTACCGGAACAGGGCGATAGTCTTTGGCTACACCTTC. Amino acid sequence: CASSQDYRNRAIVFGYTF.

CDR3 sequence: CASSFRGGHGYTF. CDR3 nucleotide sequence: TGTGCCAGCAGTTTTAGAGGCGGGCATGGCTACACCTTC. This sequence joins TRBV28 and TRBJ1-2, with no clear D. CDR1 is MDHEN, CDR2 SYDVKM, per germline. The V and J ends lost 3 bases and 6 bases respectively, with 11 bases between them. The length of the CDR3 is 13 residues.

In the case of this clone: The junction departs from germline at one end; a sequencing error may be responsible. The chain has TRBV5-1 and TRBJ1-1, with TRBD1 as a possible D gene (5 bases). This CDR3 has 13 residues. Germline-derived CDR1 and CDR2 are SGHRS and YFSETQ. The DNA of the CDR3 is TGCGCCAGCAGCTTGGCCTTAGGGGCCATTCTTGTCTTT. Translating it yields CASSLALGAILVF.

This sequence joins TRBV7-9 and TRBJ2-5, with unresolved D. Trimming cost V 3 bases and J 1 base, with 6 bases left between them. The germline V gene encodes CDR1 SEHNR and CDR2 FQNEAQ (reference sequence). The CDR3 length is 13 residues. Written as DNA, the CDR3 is TGTGCCAGCAGCTTCTTCCCCCAAGAGACCCAGTACTTC. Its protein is CASSFFPQETQYF.

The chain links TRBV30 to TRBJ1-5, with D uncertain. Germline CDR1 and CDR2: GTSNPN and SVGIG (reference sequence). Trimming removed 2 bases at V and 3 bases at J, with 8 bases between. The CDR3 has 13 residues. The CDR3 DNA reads TGTGCCTGGAGTTTACAGTCCAATCAGCCCCAGCATTTT. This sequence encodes CAWSLQSNQPQHF. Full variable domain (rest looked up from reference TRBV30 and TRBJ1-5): SQTIHQWPATLVQPVGSPLSLECTVEGTSNPNLYWYRQAAGRGLQLLFYSVGIGQISSEVPQNLSASRPQDRQFILSSKKLLLSDSGFYLCAWSLQSNQPQHFGDGTRLSIL.

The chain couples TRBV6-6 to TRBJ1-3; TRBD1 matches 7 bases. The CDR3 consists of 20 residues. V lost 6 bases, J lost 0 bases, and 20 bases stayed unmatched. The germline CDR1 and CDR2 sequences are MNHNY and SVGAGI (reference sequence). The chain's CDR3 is CASSRRGTSNYPLSGNTIYF. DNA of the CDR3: TGTGCCAGCAGCCGCAGGGGGACCTCAAACTATCCCCTCTCTGGAAACACCATATATTTT.

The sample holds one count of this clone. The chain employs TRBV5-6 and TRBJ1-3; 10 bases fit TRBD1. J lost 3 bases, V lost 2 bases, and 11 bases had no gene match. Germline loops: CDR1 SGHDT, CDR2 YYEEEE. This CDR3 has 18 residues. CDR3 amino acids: CASSFPGDRGRIGNTIYF. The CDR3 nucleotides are TGTGCCAGCAGCTTCCCGGGTGACAGGGGGCGAATTGGAAACACCATATATTTT.

For the CDR3, the DNA is TGCAGCGAGGGAAGAGCAGGGGCTAACTATGGCTACACCTTC. Amino acids: CSEGRAGANYGYTF. The chain recombines TRBV29-1 with TRBJ1-2; tentative D call: TRBD1 (6 bases). V lost 7 bases, J lost 0 bases, and 15 bases lay in between. This CDR3 is 14 amino acids long. The germline V gene encodes CDR1 SQVTM and CDR2 ANQGSEA.

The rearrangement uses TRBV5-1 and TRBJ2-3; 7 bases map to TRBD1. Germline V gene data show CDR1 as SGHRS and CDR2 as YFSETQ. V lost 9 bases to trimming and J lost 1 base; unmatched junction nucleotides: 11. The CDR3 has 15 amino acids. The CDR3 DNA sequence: TGCGCCACCTCCCCCGGACAGGAGGGCACAGATACGCAGTATTTT. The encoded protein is CATSPGQEGTDTQYF.

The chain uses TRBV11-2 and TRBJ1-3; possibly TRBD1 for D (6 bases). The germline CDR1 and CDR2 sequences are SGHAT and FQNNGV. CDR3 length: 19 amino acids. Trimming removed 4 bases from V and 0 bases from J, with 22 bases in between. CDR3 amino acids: CASSSRFSGTTDSGNTIYF. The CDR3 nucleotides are TGTGCCAGCAGCTCGAGATTCTCCGGGACAACCGACTCTGGAAACACCATATATTTT. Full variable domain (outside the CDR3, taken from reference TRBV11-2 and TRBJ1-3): EAGVAQSPRYKIIEKRQSVAFWCNPISGHATLYWYQQILGQGPKLLIQFQNNGVVDDSQLPKDRFSAERLKGVDSTLKIQPAKLEDSAVYLCASSSRFSGTTDSGNTIYFGEGSWLTVV.

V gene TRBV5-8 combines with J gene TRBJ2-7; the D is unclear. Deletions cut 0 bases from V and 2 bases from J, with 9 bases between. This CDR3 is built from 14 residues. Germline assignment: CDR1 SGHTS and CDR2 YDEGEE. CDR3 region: CASSLGRIPYEQYF. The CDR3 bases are TGTGCCAGCAGCTTGGGGCGGATCCCCTACGAGCAGTACTTC.

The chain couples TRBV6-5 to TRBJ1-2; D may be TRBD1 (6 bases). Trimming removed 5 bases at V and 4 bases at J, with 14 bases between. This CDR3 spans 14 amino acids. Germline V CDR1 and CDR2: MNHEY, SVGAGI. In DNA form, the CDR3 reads TGTGCCAGCAGTCCAGGACAGTCCTTCTATGGCTACACCTTC. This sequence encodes CASSPGQSFYGYTF.

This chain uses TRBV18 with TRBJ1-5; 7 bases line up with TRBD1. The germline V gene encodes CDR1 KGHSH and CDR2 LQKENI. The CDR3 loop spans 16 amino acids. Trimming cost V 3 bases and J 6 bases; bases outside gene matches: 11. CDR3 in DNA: TGTGCCAGCTCACCCTCCGCAGGGGGGAGTGTTCAGCCCCAGCATTTT. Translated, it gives CASSPSAGGSVQPQHF.

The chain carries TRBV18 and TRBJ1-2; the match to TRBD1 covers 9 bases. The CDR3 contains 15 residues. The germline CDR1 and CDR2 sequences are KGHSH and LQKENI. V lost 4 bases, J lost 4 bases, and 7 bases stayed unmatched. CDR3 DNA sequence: TGTGCCAGCTCACTGGGACAGGGCATGGGCTATGGCTACACCTTC. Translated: CASSLGQGMGYGYTF.

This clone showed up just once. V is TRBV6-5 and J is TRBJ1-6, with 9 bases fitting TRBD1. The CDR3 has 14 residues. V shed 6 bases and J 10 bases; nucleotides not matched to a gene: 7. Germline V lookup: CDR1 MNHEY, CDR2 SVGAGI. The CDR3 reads CASRSGQGTSPLHF. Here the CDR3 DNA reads TGTGCCAGCAGGTCGGGACAGGGAACCTCACCCCTCCACTTT.

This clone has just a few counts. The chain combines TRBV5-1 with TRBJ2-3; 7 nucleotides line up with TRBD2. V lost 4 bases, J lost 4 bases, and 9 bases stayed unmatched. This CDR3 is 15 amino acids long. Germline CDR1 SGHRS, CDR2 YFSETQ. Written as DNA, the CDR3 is TGCGCCAGCAGCGCGAAGACTAGCCAAGCAGATACGCAGTATTTT. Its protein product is CASSAKTSQADTQYF.

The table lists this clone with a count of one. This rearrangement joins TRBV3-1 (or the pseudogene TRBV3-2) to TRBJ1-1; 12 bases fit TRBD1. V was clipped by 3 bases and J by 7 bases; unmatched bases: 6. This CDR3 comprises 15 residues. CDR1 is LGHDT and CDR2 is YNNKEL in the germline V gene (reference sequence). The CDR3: CASSHTGTGGLEAFF. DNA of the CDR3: TGTGCCAGCAGCCATACCGGGACAGGGGGCCTTGAAGCTTTCTTT.

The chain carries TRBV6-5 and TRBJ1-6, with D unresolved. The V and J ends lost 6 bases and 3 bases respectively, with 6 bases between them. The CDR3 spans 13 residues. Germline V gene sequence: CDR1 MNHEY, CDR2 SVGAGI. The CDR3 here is CASRADYNSPLHF. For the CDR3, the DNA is TGTGCCAGCAGGGCGGACTATAATTCACCCCTCCACTTT.

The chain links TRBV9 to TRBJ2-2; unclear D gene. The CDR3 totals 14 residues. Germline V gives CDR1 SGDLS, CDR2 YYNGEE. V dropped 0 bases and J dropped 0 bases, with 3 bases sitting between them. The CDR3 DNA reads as TGTGCCAGCAGCGTAGCTTCGAACACCGGGGAGCTGTTTTTT. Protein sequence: CASSVASNTGELFF.

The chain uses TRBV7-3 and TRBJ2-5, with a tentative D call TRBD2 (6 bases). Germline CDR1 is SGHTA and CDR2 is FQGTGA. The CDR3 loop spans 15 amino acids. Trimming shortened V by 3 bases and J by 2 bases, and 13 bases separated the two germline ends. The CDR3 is CASSLIPGAQETQYF. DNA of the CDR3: TGTGCCAGCAGCTTGATTCCGGGAGCGCAAGAGACCCAGTACTTC.

The CDR3 sequence: CASVRGGAGNEKLFF. The CDR3 region has the DNA TGTGCCAGCGTTCGGGGGGGCGCAGGCAATGAAAAACTGTTTTTT. This chain uses TRBV28 with TRBJ1-4, with D perhaps matching TRBD1 (6 bases). The CDR3 extends over 15 amino acids. Germline V gene sequence: CDR1 MDHEN, CDR2 SYDVKM. Trimming stripped 8 bases from V and 5 bases from J, with 18 bases between.

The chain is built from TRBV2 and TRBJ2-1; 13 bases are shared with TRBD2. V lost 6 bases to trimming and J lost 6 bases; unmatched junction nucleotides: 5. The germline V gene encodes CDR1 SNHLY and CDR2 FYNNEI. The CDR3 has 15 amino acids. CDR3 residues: CASRRTSGGSNEQFF. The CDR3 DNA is TGTGCCAGCAGACGGACTAGCGGGGGCTCCAATGAGCAGTTCTTC. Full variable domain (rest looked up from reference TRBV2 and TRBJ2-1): EPEVTQTPSHQVTQMGQEVILRCVPISNHLYFYWYRQILGQKVEFLVSFYNNEISEKSEIFDDQFSVERPDGSNFTLKIRSTKLEDSAMYFCASRRTSGGSNEQFFGPGTRLTVL.

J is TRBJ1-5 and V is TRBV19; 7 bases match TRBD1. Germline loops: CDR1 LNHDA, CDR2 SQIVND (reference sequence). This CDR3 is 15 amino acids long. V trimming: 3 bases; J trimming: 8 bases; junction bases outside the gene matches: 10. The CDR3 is CASSIGTGAAKPQHF. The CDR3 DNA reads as TGTGCCAGTAGTATCGGTACAGGGGCCGCGAAGCCCCAGCATTTT.

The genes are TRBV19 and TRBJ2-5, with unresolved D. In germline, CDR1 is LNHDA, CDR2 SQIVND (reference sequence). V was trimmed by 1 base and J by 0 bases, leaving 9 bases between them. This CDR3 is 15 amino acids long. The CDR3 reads CASSIGGTYQETQYF. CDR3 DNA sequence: TGTGCCAGTAGTATAGGCGGAACGTACCAAGAGACCCAGTACTTC. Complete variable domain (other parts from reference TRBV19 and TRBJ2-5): DGGITQSPKYLFRKEGQNVTLSCEQNLNHDAMYWYRQDPGQGLRLIYYSQIVNDFQKGDIAEGYSVSREKKESFPLTVTSAQKNPTAFYLCASSIGGTYQETQYFGPGTRLLVL.

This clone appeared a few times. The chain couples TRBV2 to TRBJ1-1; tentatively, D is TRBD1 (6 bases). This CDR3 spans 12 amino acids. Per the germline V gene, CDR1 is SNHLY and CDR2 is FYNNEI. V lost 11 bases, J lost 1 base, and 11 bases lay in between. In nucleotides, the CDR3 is TGTGCCGGGGAGACAGGGAACACTGAAGCTTTCTTT. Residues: CAGETGNTEAFF.